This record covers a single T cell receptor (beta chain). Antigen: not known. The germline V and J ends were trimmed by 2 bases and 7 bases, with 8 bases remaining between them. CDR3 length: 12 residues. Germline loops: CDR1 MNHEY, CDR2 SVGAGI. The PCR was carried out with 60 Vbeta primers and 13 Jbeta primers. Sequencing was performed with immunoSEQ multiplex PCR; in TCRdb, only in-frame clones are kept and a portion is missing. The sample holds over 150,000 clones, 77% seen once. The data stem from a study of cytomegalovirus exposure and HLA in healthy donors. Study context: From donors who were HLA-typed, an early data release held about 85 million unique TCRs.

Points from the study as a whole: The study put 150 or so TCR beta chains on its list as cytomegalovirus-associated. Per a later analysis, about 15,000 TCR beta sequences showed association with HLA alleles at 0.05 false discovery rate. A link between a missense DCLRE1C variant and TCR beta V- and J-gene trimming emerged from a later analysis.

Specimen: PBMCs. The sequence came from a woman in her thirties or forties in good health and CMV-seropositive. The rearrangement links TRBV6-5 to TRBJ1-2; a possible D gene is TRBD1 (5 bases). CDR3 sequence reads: CASSYEGAGYTF. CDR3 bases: TGTGCCAGCAGTTACGAAGGGGCTGGCTACACCTTC.